This TCR beta chain came from a study of blood T cell repertoires in COVID-19. The CDR3 sequence is 13 residues long. Trimming cost V 3 bases and J 2 bases, with 8 bases left between them. The germline V gene encodes CDR1 MNHNS and CDR2 SASEGT. The protocol was immunoSEQ multiplex PCR, while the TCRdb copy is restricted to in-frame clones and leaves out a portion. The repertoire holds 200,000 or so clones, with roughly 84% as singletons. The rearrangement uses TRBV6-1 and TRBJ2-7, with unresolved D. The sequencing sample was made of peripheral blood. This sequence originates from an older woman with acute or convalescent COVID-19. The CDR3 nucleotides read TGTGCCAGCAGTGAGGAGACGCCCTACGAGCAGTACTTC. Translated: CASSEETPYEQYF.